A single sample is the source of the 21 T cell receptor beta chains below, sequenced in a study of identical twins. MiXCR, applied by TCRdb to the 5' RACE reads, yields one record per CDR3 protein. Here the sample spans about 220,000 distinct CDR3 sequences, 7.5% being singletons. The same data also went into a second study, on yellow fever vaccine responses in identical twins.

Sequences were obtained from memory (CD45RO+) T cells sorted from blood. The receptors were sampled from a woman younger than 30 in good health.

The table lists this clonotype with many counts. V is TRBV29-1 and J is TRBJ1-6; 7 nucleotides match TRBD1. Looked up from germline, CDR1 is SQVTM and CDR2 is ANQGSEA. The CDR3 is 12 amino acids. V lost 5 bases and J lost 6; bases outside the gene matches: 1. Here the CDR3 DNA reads TGCAGCGTTCGGGACAGTAATTCACCCCTCCACTTT. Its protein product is CSVRDSNSPLHF. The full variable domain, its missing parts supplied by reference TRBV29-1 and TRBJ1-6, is SAVISQKPSRDICQRGTSLTIQCQVDSQVTMMFWYRQQPGQSLTLIATANQGSEATYESGFVIDKFPISRPNLTFSTLTVSNMSPEDSSIYLCSVRDSNSPLHFGNGTRLTVT.

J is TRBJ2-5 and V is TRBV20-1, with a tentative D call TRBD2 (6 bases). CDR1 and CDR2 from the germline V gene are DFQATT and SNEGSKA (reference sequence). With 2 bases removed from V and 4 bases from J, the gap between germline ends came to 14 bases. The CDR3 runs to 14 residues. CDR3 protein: CSARRDSAVETQYF. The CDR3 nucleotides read TGCAGTGCTAGACGGGACTCGGCGGTAGAGACCCAGTACTTC.

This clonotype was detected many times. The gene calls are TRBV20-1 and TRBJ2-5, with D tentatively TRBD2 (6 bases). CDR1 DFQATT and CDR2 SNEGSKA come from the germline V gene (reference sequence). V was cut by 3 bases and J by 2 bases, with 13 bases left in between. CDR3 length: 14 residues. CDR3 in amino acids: CSARDYLMQETQYF. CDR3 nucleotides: TGCAGTGCTAGGGACTATCTGATGCAAGAGACCCAGTACTTC.

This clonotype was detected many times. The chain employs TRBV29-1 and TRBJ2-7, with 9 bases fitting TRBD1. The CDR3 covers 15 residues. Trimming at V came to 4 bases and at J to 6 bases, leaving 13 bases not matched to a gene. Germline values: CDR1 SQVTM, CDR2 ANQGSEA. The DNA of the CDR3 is TGCAGCGTTGGGGGCGGGACAGGGCAGAGAGGCGAGCAGTACTTC. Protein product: CSVGGGTGQRGEQYF.

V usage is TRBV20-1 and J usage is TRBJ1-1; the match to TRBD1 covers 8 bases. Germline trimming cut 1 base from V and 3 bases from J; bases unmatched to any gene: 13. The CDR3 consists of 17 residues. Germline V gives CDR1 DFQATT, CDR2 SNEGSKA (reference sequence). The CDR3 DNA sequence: TGCAGTGCTAGAGCAAGGGGGACAGGTCTGAGGTACACTGAAGCTTTCTTT. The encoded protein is CSARARGTGLRYTEAFF.

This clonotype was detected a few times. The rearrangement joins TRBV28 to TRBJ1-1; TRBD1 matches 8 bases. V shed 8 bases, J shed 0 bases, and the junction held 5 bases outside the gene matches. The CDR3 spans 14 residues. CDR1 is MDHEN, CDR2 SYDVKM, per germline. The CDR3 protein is CASGQGHLNTEAFF. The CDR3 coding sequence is TGTGCCAGCGGACAGGGACACCTGAACACTGAAGCTTTCTTT.

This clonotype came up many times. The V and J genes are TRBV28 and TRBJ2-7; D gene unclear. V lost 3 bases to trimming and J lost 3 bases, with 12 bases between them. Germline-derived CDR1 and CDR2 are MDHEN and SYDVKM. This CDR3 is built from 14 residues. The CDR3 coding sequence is TGTGCCAGCAGTTTCAGGAGCCAGAGCTACGAGCAGTACTTC. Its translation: CASSFRSQSYEQYF.

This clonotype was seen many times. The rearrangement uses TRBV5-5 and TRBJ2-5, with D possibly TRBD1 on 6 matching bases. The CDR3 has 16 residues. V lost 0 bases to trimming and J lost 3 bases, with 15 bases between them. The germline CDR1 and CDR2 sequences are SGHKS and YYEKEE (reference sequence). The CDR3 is CASSLERTDKKETQYF. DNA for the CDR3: TGTGCCAGCAGCTTGGAGAGGACAGATAAGAAAGAGACCCAGTACTTC.

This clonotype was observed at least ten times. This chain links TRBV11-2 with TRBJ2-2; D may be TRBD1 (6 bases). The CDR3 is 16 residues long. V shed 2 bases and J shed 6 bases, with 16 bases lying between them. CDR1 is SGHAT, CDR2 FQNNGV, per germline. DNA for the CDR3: TGTGCCAGCAGCTTAATACAGGGCCTTTTACCCGGGGAGCTGTTTTTT. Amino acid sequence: CASSLIQGLLPGELFF. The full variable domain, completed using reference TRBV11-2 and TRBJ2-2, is EAGVAQSPRYKIIEKRQSVAFWCNPISGHATLYWYQQILGQGPKLLIQFQNNGVVDDSQLPKDRFSAERLKGVDSTLKIQPAKLEDSAVYLCASSLIQGLLPGELFFGEGSRLTVL.

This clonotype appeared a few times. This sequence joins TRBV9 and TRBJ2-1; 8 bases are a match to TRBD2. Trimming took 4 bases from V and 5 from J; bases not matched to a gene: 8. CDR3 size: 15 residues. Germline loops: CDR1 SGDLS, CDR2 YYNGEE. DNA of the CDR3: TGTGCCAGCAGCACCTTAGCGGGGCTCAACAATGAGCAGTTCTTC. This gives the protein CASSTLAGLNNEQFF.

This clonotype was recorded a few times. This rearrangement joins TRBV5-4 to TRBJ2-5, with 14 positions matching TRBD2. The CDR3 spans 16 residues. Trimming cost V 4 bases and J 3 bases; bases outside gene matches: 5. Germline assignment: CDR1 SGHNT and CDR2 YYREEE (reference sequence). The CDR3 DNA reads TGTGCCAGCAGCCCGGGGACTAGCGGGAGAGAAGAGACCCAGTACTTC. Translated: CASSPGTSGREETQYF. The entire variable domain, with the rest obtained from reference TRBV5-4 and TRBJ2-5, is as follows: ETGVTQSPTHLIKTRGQQVTLRCSSQSGHNTVSWYQQALGQGPQFIFQYYREEENGRGNFPPRFSGLQFPNYSSELNVNALELDDSALYLCASSPGTSGREETQYFGPGTRLLVL.

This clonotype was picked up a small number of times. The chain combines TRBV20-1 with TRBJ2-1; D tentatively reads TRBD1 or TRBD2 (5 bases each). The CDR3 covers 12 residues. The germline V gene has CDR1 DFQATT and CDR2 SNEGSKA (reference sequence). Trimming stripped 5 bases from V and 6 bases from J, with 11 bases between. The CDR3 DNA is TGCAGTGCTCCTCAGGGACCCAATGAGCAGTTCTTC. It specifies CSAPQGPNEQFF.

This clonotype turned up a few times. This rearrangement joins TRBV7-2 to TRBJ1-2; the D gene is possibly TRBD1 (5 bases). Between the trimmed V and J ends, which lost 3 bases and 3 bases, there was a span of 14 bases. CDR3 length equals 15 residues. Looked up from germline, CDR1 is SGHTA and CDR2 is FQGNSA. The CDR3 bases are TGTGCCAGCAGCTTCCCCGAAACAGGCCACTATGGCTACACCTTC. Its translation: CASSFPETGHYGYTF.

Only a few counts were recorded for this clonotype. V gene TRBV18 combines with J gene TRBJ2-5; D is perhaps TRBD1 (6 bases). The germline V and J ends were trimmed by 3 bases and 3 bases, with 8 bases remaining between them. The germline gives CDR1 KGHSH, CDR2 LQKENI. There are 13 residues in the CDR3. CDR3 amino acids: CASSPRGKETQYF. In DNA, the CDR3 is TGTGCCAGCTCACCGAGGGGGAAAGAGACCCAGTACTTC.

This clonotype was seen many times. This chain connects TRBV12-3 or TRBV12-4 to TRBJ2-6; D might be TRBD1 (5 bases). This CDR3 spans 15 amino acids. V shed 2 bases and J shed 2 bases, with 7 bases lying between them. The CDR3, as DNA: TGTGCCAGCAGTTTATTAGGGGCTGGGGCCAACGTCCTGACTTTC. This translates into CASSLLGAGANVLTF.

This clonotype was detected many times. The CDR3 bases are TGTGCCAGCCTCGCTCGGGACAGCTCCTACAATGAGCAGTTCTTC. Translating it yields CASLARDSSYNEQFF. The gene calls are TRBV12-3 or TRBV12-4 and TRBJ2-1; 7 bases align to TRBD1. Unmatched junction bases numbered 7, after V lost 8 bases and J lost 0 bases. The CDR3 runs to 15 residues.

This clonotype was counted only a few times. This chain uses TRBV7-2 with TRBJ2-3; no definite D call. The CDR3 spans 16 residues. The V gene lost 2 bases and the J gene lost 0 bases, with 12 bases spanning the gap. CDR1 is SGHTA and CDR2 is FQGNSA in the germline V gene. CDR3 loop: CASSLTALLSTDTQYF. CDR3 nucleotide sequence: TGTGCCAGCAGCTTAACCGCTCTCCTAAGCACAGATACGCAGTATTTT.

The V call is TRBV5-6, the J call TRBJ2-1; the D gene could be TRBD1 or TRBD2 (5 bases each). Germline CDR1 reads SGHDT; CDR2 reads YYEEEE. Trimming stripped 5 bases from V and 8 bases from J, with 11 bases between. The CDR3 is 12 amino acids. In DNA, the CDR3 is TGTGCCAGCAGAAACCAGGGAGATGAGCAGTTCTTC. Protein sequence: CASRNQGDEQFF.

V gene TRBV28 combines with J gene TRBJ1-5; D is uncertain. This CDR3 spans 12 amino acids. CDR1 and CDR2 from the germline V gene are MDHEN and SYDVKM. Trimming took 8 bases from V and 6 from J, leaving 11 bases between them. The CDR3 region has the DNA TGTGCCAGCGTGGTGGCCGGTCAGCCCCAGCATTTT. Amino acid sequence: CASVVAGQPQHF.

CDR3: CSARIFGGQETQYF. The CDR3, as DNA: TGCAGTGCTAGGATCTTCGGGGGGCAAGAGACCCAGTACTTC. The genes are TRBV20-1 and TRBJ2-5; TRBD2 agrees at 7 bases. Looked up from germline, CDR1 is DFQATT and CDR2 is SNEGSKA (reference sequence). V gave up 3 bases and J gave up 2 bases; unmatched junction bases: 6. There are 14 residues in the CDR3.

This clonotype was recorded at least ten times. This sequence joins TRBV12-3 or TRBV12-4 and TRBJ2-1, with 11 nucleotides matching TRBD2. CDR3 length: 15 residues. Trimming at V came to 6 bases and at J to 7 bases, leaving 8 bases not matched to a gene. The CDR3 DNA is TGTGCCAGCAGGTCGGAAACTAGCGGGAGAAATGAGCAGTTCTTC. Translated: CASRSETSGRNEQFF.